A selection of T cell receptor beta chains follows, all from one sample in a study of control samples from healthy donors and cancer patients. The method was immunoSEQ multiplex PCR; TCRdb's version includes in-frame clones alone and lacks a portion of them. The sample holds over 150,000 clones, approximately 96% seen once. The sequenced material came from blood. Receptors originate from a woman in her 30s in good health. The CDR3 runs from the conserved cysteine through the conserved F or W. D genes are given only for firm matches. Clone sizes are given selectively: once, few, many, or a class where the clone is expanded.

TRBV9	TRBD2	NA	TRBJ2-1	TGTGCCAGCAGCGGTACTAGCGGGGGCCTCAATGAGCAGTTCTTC	CASSGTSGGLNEQFF
TRBV6-1	NA	NA	TRBJ2-4	TGTGCCAGCAGTGGAGCCTGGACCAAAAACATTCAGTACTTC	CASSGAWTKNIQYF
TRBV6-5	NA	NA	TRBJ1-5	TGTGCCAGCAGTTTCTCAGGGGATGGGCCCCAGCATTTT	CASSFSGDGPQHF
TRBV14	NA	NA	TRBJ1-2	TGTGCCAGCAGCCAAGTCAGCAACTATGGCTACACCTTC	CASSQVSNYGYTF
TRBV5-4	NA	NA	TRBJ2-3	TGTGCCAGCAGCTTGGTCCTGTCTGCAGATACGCAGTATTTT	CASSLVLSADTQYF
TRBV12-3/TRBV12-4	NA	NA	TRBJ2-2	TGTGCCAGCAGTCGATCAAACACCGGGGAGCTGTTTTTT	CASSRSNTGELFF
TRBV2	TRBD1	NA	TRBJ2-1	TGTGCCAGCAGTGACCCCCGGGACAGGACCAATGAGCAGTTCTTC	CASSDPRDRTNEQFF
TRBV6-1	TRBD2	NA	TRBJ2-4	TGTGCCAGCAGTGATAGACTAGCGGGAGCCAAAAACATTCAGTACTTC	CASSDRLAGAKNIQYF
TRBV19	NA	once	TRBJ2-2	TGTGCCAGTAGTATAGAGGGCAGCTACACCGGGGAGCTGTTTTTT	CASSIEGSYTGELFF
TRBV19	NA	NA	TRBJ1-1	TGTGCCAGTAGTCAGCACGGGGCGCTGGCTCTCCAAGCTTTCTTT	CASSQHGALALQAFF
TRBV9	TRBD2	NA	TRBJ2-2	TGTGCCAGCAGCGTAGACTTGGGACTAGCGGGAGGGCCTGAGAAGGATACCGGGGAGCTGTTTTTT	CASSVDLGLAGGPEKDTGELFF